This TCR beta chain came from a study of T cell repertoires in cytomegalovirus infection. Study-wide background: Indications came from public TCR beta signatures; they pointed to CMV infection and to a matching HLA type. Study-level points and caveats: Based on cumulative public TCR beta family frequency, carriers of CMV plus the relevant HLA were identified.

The junction had 7 bases not matched to a gene; V was cut back by 0 bases and J by 6 bases. CDR1 LGHNA and CDR2 YNFKEQ come from the germline V gene. The CDR3 is 15 amino acids. TCRdb redid the calling of the reads with MiXCR, one entry per CDR3 protein. The table records around 530,000 distinct CDR3 sequences, more than 20% of them present only once. As concerns this clonotype: Its matching antigen is unknown.

V and J are TRBV4-2 and TRBJ1-1; TRBD1 matches at 7 bases. The clonotype originates from a human donor in good health (CMV status not recorded). Some clones in this sample may be carry-over from other donors' samples. The specimen sequenced was PBMCs. The CDR3, as DNA: TGTGCCAGCAGCCAAGAGTCCCAGGGGGGGCCTGAAGCTTTCTTT. Protein: CASSQESQGGPEAFF.